This T cell receptor (beta chain) was identified in a study of blood T cell repertoires in COVID-19. Study details: COVID-19 samples, acute and convalescent, were from the United States, Italy and Spain.

Germline CDR1 and CDR2: LNHNV and YYDKDF (reference sequence). Trimming removed 0 bases from V and 5 bases from J; junction bases left unmatched: 14. This CDR3 comprises 19 residues. Sequencing was performed with immunoSEQ multiplex PCR; in TCRdb, only in-frame clones are kept and a portion is missing. The data hold some 58,000 clones, with approximately 77% observed a single time. The rearrangement uses TRBV15 and TRBJ2-1, with 9 bases identical to TRBD2. Sequences were obtained from peripheral blood. The sequence was obtained from a human donor in a cohort sampled during active COVID-19. CDR3 amino acids: CATSRDRYPAGGPNNEQFF. Here the CDR3 DNA reads TGTGCCACCAGCAGAGATCGGTATCCAGCGGGGGGACCTAACAATGAGCAGTTCTTC.